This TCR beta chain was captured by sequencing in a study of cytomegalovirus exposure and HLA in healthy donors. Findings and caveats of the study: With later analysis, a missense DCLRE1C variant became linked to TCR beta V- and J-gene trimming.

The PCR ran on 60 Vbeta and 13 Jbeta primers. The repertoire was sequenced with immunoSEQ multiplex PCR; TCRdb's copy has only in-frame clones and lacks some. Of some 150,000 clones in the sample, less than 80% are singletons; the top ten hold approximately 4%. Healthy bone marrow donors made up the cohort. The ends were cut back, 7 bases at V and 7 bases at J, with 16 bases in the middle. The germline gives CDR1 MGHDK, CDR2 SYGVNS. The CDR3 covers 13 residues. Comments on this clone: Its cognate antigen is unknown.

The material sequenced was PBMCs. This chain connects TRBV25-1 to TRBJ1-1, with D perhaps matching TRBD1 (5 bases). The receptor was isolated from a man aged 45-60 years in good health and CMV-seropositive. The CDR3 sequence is CASTQAGGGEAFF. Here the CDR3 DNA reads TGTGCCAGCACTCAGGCGGGGGGGGGTGAAGCTTTCTTT.